Detailed here is one T cell receptor (beta chain). The antigen remains undetermined. This table comes from immunoSEQ multiplex PCR, and its TCRdb copy is limited to in-frame clones, with some not included. This sample yields a few million clones, of which roughly nine tenths are seen a single time; roughly 0.13% belongs to the top ten. The CDR3 spans 13 residues. CDR1 and CDR2 (germline): ENHRY, SYGVKD. With 4 bases clipped from V and 3 bases from J, the junction kept 3 bases outside the gene matches. This specimen belongs to a study of shared clonotypes between healthy human individuals. Findings and limits, study-wide: Rarefaction indicated that sorted-subset sequencing remained incomplete although depth was large.

Negatively enriched CD4+ T cells were divided by CD45RA into naive and memory. J is TRBJ2-7 and V is TRBV10-3; 7 nucleotides agree with TRBD1. Sequenced sample: naive CD4+ T cells sorted from blood. Specified subset: CD45RA+ positively selected. The receptor's source is a man between 18 and 29 years old in good health. This CDR3 is CAISGGQDYEQYF. DNA of the CDR3: TGTGCCATCAGTGGTGGACAGGACTACGAGCAGTACTTC.